These 11 T cell receptor beta chains share one sample of origin, sequenced in a study of blood T cells in healthy people across ages (dated by TCRdb to 2015 to 2017). To prepare the library, 5' RACE was applied. The run used an Illumina HiSeq 2500. The second PCR ran for about 6 to 12 cycles and used a J-beta primer mix along with a sample-barcoded 5' primer. The public reads were reprocessed in TCRdb via fastp at Q25 and MiXCR, keeping in-frame beta chains. Identical CDR3 proteins give one entry, which carries the most common genes and DNA. Here the sample has 650,000 to 700,000 distinct CDR3 sequences; under 65% occur a single time. Of the sample, approximately 15% falls within the top ten clones. The sample comprised blood. These receptors came from a woman at least 80 years old in good health.

V gene TRBV3-1 combines with J gene TRBJ2-2; TRBD1 aligns across 7 bases. The V gene end was trimmed by 3 bases and the J gene end by 6 bases; junction bases not matched to a gene: 4. Germline V gene data show CDR1 as LGHDT and CDR2 as YNNKEL (reference sequence). This CDR3 region has 14 residues. CDR3 sequence reads: CASSQGTVSGELFF. In DNA form, the CDR3 reads TGTGCCAGCAGCCAGGGGACAGTCTCCGGGGAGCTGTTTTTT. Full variable domain (rest looked up from reference TRBV3-1 and TRBJ2-2): DTAVSQTPKYLVTQMGNDKSIKCEQNLGHDTMYWYKQDSKKFLKIMFSYNNKELIINETVPNRFSPKSPDKAHLNLHINSLELGDSAVYFCASSQGTVSGELFFGEGSRLTVL.

As regards this clonotype: A much larger clone lies a single base off, so this may be a read error. The chain couples TRBV30 to TRBJ2-7; 7 positions agree with TRBD2. V dropped 3 bases and J dropped 5; count of bases not matched to a gene: 19. Germline V lookup: CDR1 GTSNPN, CDR2 SVGIG (reference sequence). The CDR3 loop spans 17 amino acids. Here the CDR3 DNA reads TGTGCCTGGAGAGACCGACAGACGCGTTTAGCGGGCGACGAGCAGTACTTC. Protein product: CAWRDRQTRLAGDEQYF.

This clonotype showed up just a few times. The rearrangement links TRBV7-6 to TRBJ1-1; D unresolved. The CDR3 loop spans 13 amino acids. Germline CDR1 reads SGHVS; CDR2 reads FNYEAQ. Trimming pared 4 bases from V and 1 base from J, leaving 7 bases between. The CDR3 sequence is CASSSFRNTEAFF. CDR3 coding DNA: TGTGCCAGCAGCTCCTTTCGGAACACTGAAGCTTTCTTT.

The V gene is TRBV2, the J gene TRBJ2-3; 13 bases map to TRBD2. Germline V CDR1 and CDR2: SNHLY, FYNNEI. V shed 8 bases, J shed 2 bases, and the junction held 4 bases outside the gene matches. The CDR3 totals 15 residues. The CDR3 bases are TGTGCCAGCGCCGGGACTAGCGGGAACACAGATACGCAGTATTTT. It codes for CASAGTSGNTDTQYF.

The V gene is TRBV3-1, the J gene TRBJ2-2, with D perhaps TRBD1 or TRBD2 (5 bases each). V lost 1 base to trimming and J lost 7 bases, with 10 bases between them. The CDR3 spans 14 residues. Germline V gene lookup returns CDR1 LGHDT and CDR2 YNNKEL (reference sequence). The CDR3 nucleotides are TGTGCCAGCAGCCAAGGGGGGTCCAACGGGGAGCTGTTTTTT. Amino acid sequence: CASSQGGSNGELFF.

The chain joins TRBV11-2 to TRBJ2-1; D may be TRBD1 (6 bases). Germline V gene lookup returns CDR1 SGHAT and CDR2 FQNNGV. The CDR3 is 15 amino acids. V dropped 4 bases and J dropped 6 bases, with 16 bases sitting between them. The CDR3 DNA sequence: TGTGCCAGCAGCTCCTACAGGGCAGGGGCCAATGAGCAGTTCTTC. Translation gives CASSSYRAGANEQFF.

The CDR3 loop reads CATSRAFGAEEAFF. CDR3 nucleotides: TGTGCCACCAGCAGAGCTTTCGGGGCAGAGGAAGCTTTCTTT. The chain links TRBV15 to TRBJ1-1; D is possibly TRBD1 (5 bases). The CDR3 runs to 14 residues. Trimming took 1 base from V and 8 from J, leaving 14 bases between them. CDR1 and CDR2 from the germline V gene are LNHNV and YYDKDF (reference sequence).

This clonotype occurred many times. This chain connects TRBV12-3 or TRBV12-4 to TRBJ1-2; 8 positions match TRBD1. The CDR3 runs 13 residues. The trim removed 6 bases at V and 5 bases at J, leaving 5 bases unmatched. CDR3 sequence: CASSSDRGYGYTF. The CDR3 DNA follows: TGTGCCAGCAGCTCTGACAGGGGATATGGCTACACCTTC.

The chain carries TRBV12-3 or TRBV12-4 and TRBJ1-4; no clear D. CDR3 length: 17 amino acids. V gave up 1 base and J gave up 6 bases, with 18 bases separating them. CDR3 bases: TGTGCCAGCAGTTTAGGTAGGGCAACAACTGCACATGAAAAACTGTTTTTT. This gives the protein CASSLGRATTAHEKLFF.

Many counts were recorded for this clonotype. The chain combines TRBV9 with TRBJ2-3; D is unresolved. The CDR3 consists of 16 residues. Germline CDR1 is SGDLS and CDR2 is YYNGEE. V was clipped by 0 bases and J by 2 bases, with 13 bases between them. In DNA form, the CDR3 reads TGTGCCAGCAGCGTAGTTCACGGGCGGACCACAGATACGCAGTATTTT. This gives the protein CASSVVHGRTTDTQYF.

The chain is built from TRBV29-1 and TRBJ2-3, with D perhaps matching TRBD1 or TRBD2 (6 bases each). The length of the CDR3 is 16 residues. V shed 0 bases and J shed 0 bases, with 13 bases lying between them. CDR1 and CDR2 from the germline V gene are SQVTM and ANQGSEA. The CDR3 is CSVEDKRGTSTDTQYF. DNA for the CDR3: TGCAGCGTTGAAGATAAGAGGGGGACTAGCACAGATACGCAGTATTTT.